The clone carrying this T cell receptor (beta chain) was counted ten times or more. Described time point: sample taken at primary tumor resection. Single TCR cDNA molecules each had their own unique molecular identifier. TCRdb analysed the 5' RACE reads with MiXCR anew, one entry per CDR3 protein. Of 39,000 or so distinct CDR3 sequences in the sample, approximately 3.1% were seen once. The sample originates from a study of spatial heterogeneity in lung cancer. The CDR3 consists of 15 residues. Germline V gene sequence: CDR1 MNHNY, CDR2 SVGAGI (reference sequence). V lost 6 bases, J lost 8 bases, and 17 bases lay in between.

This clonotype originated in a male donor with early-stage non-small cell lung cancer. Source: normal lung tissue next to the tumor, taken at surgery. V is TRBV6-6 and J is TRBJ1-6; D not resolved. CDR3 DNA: TGTGCCAGCAGGGTCGGTCGATTGGGCCATTCACCCCTCCACTTT. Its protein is CASRVGRLGHSPLHF.